This TCR beta chain originates from a study of blood T cells in healthy people across ages. Study-wide findings and caveats: A conclusive naive versus antigen-experienced comparison was prevented by the unsorted PBMCs.

Whenever a sample was processed, at least 6 million PBMCs were isolated. Using a J-beta primer mix together with a sample-barcoded 5' primer, a second PCR was run for roughly 7 to 11 cycles. Each TCR beta cDNA got a 12-nucleotide random molecular identifier. TCRdb re-derived calls from the 5' RACE reads in MiXCR, one entry per CDR3 protein. The data contain around 1,600,000 distinct CDR3 sequences, roughly two fifths of them singletons. This clonotype was recorded a few times. The antigen is undetermined. The specimen sequenced was blood. The sequence was collected from a young woman in good health.

CDR3 protein: CASSLLTGGQNEQFF. CDR3 nucleotides: TGCGCCAGCAGCTTGTTAACCGGGGGACAGAATGAGCAGTTCTTC. The V call is TRBV5-1, the J call TRBJ2-1, with TRBD1 as a possible D gene (7 bases). The length of the CDR3 is 15 residues. Between the trimmed V and J ends, which lost 1 base and 7 bases, there was a span of 15 bases. Germline CDR1 and CDR2: SGHRS and YFSETQ.